This T cell receptor (beta chain) was found in a study of blood T cells in healthy people across ages. The study's findings and limits: Total diversity from one million sequenced T cells was likely underestimated. Naive T cell percentage showed a strong correlation with TCR beta diversity.

Of note for this clonotype: What it binds is not known.

This CDR3 is built from 14 residues. Unmatched junction bases numbered 6, after V lost 5 bases and J lost 5 bases. Per the germline V gene, CDR1 is SGHVS and CDR2 is FNYEAQ. Together with a sample-barcoded 5' primer, a J-beta primer mix was included in a second PCR lasting about 6 to 11 cycles. Each cDNA molecule, via a template-switch adaptor with 12 random nucleotides, was tagged. Via MiXCR, TCRdb re-called the 5' RACE reads, giving one row per CDR3 protein. The sample includes 550,000 to 800,000 distinct CDR3 sequences, more than 20% of them seen just once. The V call is TRBV7-6, the J call TRBJ2-5; 9 bases agree with TRBD2. Source material: blood. This receptor was identified in a man aged 70 or older in good health. The CDR3 nucleotides read TGTGCCAGCAGCCCCACCGGGACTAGCGAGACCCAGTACTTC. It codes for CASSPTGTSETQYF.